The 25 T cell receptor beta chains below come from one sample, sequenced in a study of cytomegalovirus exposure and HLA in healthy donors. 60 Vbeta and 13 Jbeta primers were used in PCR. The method was immunoSEQ multiplex PCR; TCRdb's version includes in-frame clones alone and lacks a portion of them. This table lists about 87,000 clones. The sequenced sample consisted of PBMCs. These receptors originate from a man aged 45-65 years in good health and CMV-seropositive.

The rearrangement links TRBV11-3 to TRBJ1-2, with 8 bases identical to TRBD1. Germline trimming cut 5 bases from V and 8 bases from J; bases unmatched to any gene: 16. The germline V gene has CDR1 SGHNT and CDR2 YENEEA. The CDR3 loop spans 16 amino acids. The CDR3 region is CASSRRDGQGALGYTF. The CDR3 region has the DNA TGTGCCAGCAGCCGAAGAGATGGGCAGGGGGCCTTGGGCTACACCTTC.

The rearrangement joins TRBV4-2 to TRBJ1-6, with a tentative D call TRBD1 (6 bases). The CDR3 runs to 15 residues. V lost 1 base and J 9 bases, leaving 13 bases between the germline ends. The V gene's germline CDR1 is LGHNA and CDR2 YNFKEQ. CDR3 sequence reads: CASSQVQGLGSPLHF. As DNA, the CDR3 is TGTGCCAGCAGCCAAGTACAGGGTTTGGGTTCACCCCTCCACTTT.

With respect to this clone: This sample includes further DNA sequences coding for the same CDR3. The V call is TRBV7-8, the J call TRBJ2-5, with a possible D match to TRBD1 (5 bases). CDR1 SGHVS and CDR2 FQNEAQ come from the germline V gene. Trimming shortened V by 4 bases and J by 5 bases, and 17 bases separated the two germline ends. This CDR3 has 15 residues. CDR3 sequence: CASSSTRAGRETQYF. The CDR3 nucleotides read TGTGCCAGCAGCTCAACACGGGCAGGGCGTGAGACCCAGTACTTC. The whole variable domain, filled in from reference TRBV7-8 and TRBJ2-5, reads GAGVSQSPRYKVAKRGQDVALRCDPISGHVSLFWYQQALGQGPEFLTYFQNEAQLDKSGLPSDRFFAERPEGSVSTLKIQRTQQEDSAVYLCASSSTRAGRETQYFGPGTRLLVL.

This chain links TRBV18 with TRBJ2-1; 9 nucleotides align to TRBD2. CDR3 size: 16 residues. Germline V gene sequence: CDR1 KGHSH, CDR2 LQKENI. The junction had 4 bases not matched to a gene; V was cut back by 3 bases and J by 1 base. The DNA of the CDR3 is TGTGCCAGCTCACCCAGAAGCGGGGGGTCCTACAATGAGCAGTTCTTC. Translated: CASSPRSGGSYNEQFF. The variable domain in full, with the rest retrieved from reference TRBV18 and TRBJ2-1, is NAGVMQNPRHLVRRRGQEARLRCSPMKGHSHVYWYRQLPEEGLKFMVYLQKENIIDESGMPKERFSAEFPKEGPSILRIQQVVRGDSAAYFCASSPRSGGSYNEQFFGPGTRLTVL.

The rearrangement uses TRBV6-5 and TRBJ2-7; 8 nucleotides match TRBD2. The V gene end was trimmed by 0 bases and the J gene end by 4 bases; junction bases not matched to a gene: 5. CDR3 length equals 15 residues. Germline V CDR1 and CDR2: MNHEY, SVGAGI. CDR3 DNA: TGTGCCAGCAGTTACTCGGGACTAGAAGGTTACGAGCAGTACTTC. It codes for CASSYSGLEGYEQYF.

The chain couples TRBV11-2 to TRBJ1-2; tentative D call: TRBD1 (6 bases). Germline V lookup: CDR1 SGHAT, CDR2 FQNNGV. This CDR3 comprises 14 residues. Deletions cut 1 base from V and 8 bases from J, with 14 bases between. Here the CDR3 reads CASSLGSRTVGYTF. Written as DNA, the CDR3 is TGTGCCAGCAGCTTAGGAAGCAGGACAGTCGGCTACACCTTC.

This chain uses TRBV7-2 with TRBJ2-7, with D possibly matching TRBD2 (6 bases). The CDR3 totals 15 residues. V dropped 6 bases and J dropped 2 bases, with 17 bases sitting between them. Germline assignment: CDR1 SGHTA and CDR2 FQGNSA. CDR3 in amino acids: CASSYAGSVAYEQYF. The CDR3 region has the DNA TGTGCCAGCAGTTACGCCGGGAGCGTAGCCTACGAGCAGTACTTC. Using reference TRBV7-2 and TRBJ2-7 for the parts outside the CDR3, the full variable domain is GAGVSQSPSNKVTEKGKDVELRCDPISGHTALYWYRQSLGQGLEFLIYFQGNSAPDKSGLPSDRFSAERTGGSVSTLTIQRTQQEDSAVYLCASSYAGSVAYEQYFGPGTRLTVT.

The CDR3 sequence: CASSQAAGLQYEQYV. CDR3 coding DNA: TGCGCCAGCAGCCAAGCCGCTGGACTCCAATACGAGCAGTACGTC. The chain has TRBV4-1 and TRBJ2-7, with TRBD2 as a possible D gene (5 bases). The CDR3 has 15 amino acids. Looked up from germline, CDR1 is MGHRA and CDR2 is YSYEKL. The V gene lost 1 base and the J gene lost 4 bases, with 14 bases spanning the gap.

V usage is TRBV27 and J usage is TRBJ2-1, with 9 bases fitting TRBD1. Germline CDR1 reads MNHEY; CDR2 reads SMNVEV (reference sequence). This CDR3 spans 15 amino acids. With V trimmed by 4 bases and J by 6 bases, 7 bases remained unmatched. CDR3 coding DNA: TGTGCCAGCAGTTATTGGGACAGGGCCCGCAATGAGCAGTTCTTC. Translation: CASSYWDRARNEQFF.

V is TRBV9 and J is TRBJ1-5, with 10 bases that match TRBD1. Germline V gene data show CDR1 as SGDLS and CDR2 as YYNGEE. The CDR3 is made up of 14 amino acids. V gave up 4 bases and J gave up 7 bases; unmatched junction bases: 5. The CDR3 nucleotides are TGTGCCAGCAGCCCCGGGACAGGGGTGCAGCCCCAGCATTTT. As protein: CASSPGTGVQPQHF.

This sequence joins TRBV6-1 and TRBJ2-2; D gene uncertain. Germline V gives CDR1 MNHNS, CDR2 SASEGT. The CDR3 runs 15 residues. Trimming took 6 bases from V and 2 from J, leaving 13 bases between them. CDR3 region: CASRNRLQNTGELFF. CDR3 DNA sequence: TGTGCCAGCAGGAATCGACTTCAAAACACCGGGGAGCTGTTTTTT.

The chain recombines TRBV5-1 with TRBJ1-5, with no clear D. This CDR3 contains 14 residues. The V end lost 0 bases, the J end lost 4 bases, and 8 bases lay between the germline ends. Germline V gives CDR1 SGHRS, CDR2 YFSETQ. In DNA, the CDR3 is TGCGCCAGCAGCTTGGGCGGGGAAAATCAGCCCCAGCATTTT. Translating it yields CASSLGGENQPQHF.

The rearrangement links TRBV7-9 to TRBJ2-1; 9 positions match TRBD2. CDR1 is SEHNR and CDR2 is FQNEAQ in the germline V gene (reference sequence). This CDR3 is built from 17 residues. J was trimmed by 8 bases and V by 5 bases; bases with no gene match: 16. CDR3 bases: TGTGCCAGCAGCCCGTGGGGTGGGACTAGCTCTGTCGATGAGCAGTTCTTC. Protein product: CASSPWGGTSSVDEQFF.

The chain is built from TRBV6-4 and TRBJ2-7; no definite D call. The CDR3 length is 9 residues. V was shortened by 5 bases and J by 13 bases, with 9 bases between the two germline ends. The germline gives CDR1 MRHNA, CDR2 SNTAGT. The CDR3 region is CASSTPPYV. The CDR3 DNA follows: TGTGCCAGCAGTACCCCACCCTACGTC.

The chain is built from TRBV7-6 and TRBJ2-5, with 8 bases fitting TRBD1. There are 15 residues in the CDR3. Germline assignment: CDR1 SGHVS and CDR2 FNYEAQ. With 6 bases clipped from V and 4 bases from J, the junction kept 10 bases outside the gene matches. For the CDR3, the DNA is TGTGCCAGCAGTCGGACAGGGAGCGAGGGAGAGACCCAGTACTTC. It translates to CASSRTGSEGETQYF.

The chain employs TRBV10-3 and TRBJ2-7, with 7 bases matching TRBD1. V shed 0 bases and J 1 base; nucleotides not matched to a gene: 6. This CDR3 spans 16 amino acids. Germline V lookup: CDR1 ENHRY, CDR2 SYGVKD. The CDR3, as DNA: TGTGCCATCAGTGAGTCGAAGGTCAGGGGGTCCTACGAGCAGTACTTC. Protein: CAISESKVRGSYEQYF.

The V call is TRBV9, the J call TRBJ2-1; 7 nucleotides match TRBD1. Trimming took 3 bases from V and 4 from J; bases not matched to a gene: 10. CDR1 is SGDLS and CDR2 is YYNGEE in the germline V gene. This CDR3 comprises 16 residues. The CDR3 DNA reads as TGTGCCAGCAGCGCCTCAAAGACAGGGATTTACAATGAGCAGTTCTTC. This codes for CASSASKTGIYNEQFF.

The genes are TRBV4-3 and TRBJ1-2, with a possible D match to TRBD1 (6 bases). The CDR3 sequence is 16 residues long. The V end lost 2 bases, the J end lost 6 bases, and 19 bases lay between the germline ends. Per germline, CDR1 LGHNA and CDR2 YSLEER. The CDR3 DNA sequence: TGCGCCAGCAGCCAATCCGTGCGTCAGGGGATGAATGGCTACACCTTC. This codes for CASSQSVRQGMNGYTF.

The chain is built from TRBV29-1 and TRBJ2-2; 9 positions agree with TRBD2. CDR1 is SQVTM and CDR2 is ANQGSEA in the germline V gene. The ends lost 2 bases at V and 5 bases at J; junction bases unmatched: 12. The CDR3 totals 17 residues. CDR3 bases: TGCAGCGTTGAAACAATTCGTCTAGCGGGAAGTACCGGGGAGCTGTTTTTT. This gives the protein CSVETIRLAGSTGELFF.

The gene calls are TRBV28 and TRBJ1-5; D possibly corresponds to TRBD1 (6 bases). Germline loops: CDR1 MDHEN, CDR2 SYDVKM. The CDR3 length is 15 residues. V dropped 6 bases and J dropped 6 bases, with 18 bases sitting between them. The CDR3 region has the DNA TGTGCCAGCAGGACCACCAAACAGGGTCCTCAGCCCCAGCATTTT. Translated, it gives CASRTTKQGPQPQHF.

V usage is TRBV7-8 and J usage is TRBJ2-7, with 7 nucleotides matching TRBD2. The CDR3 contains 15 residues. CDR1 and CDR2 from the germline V gene are SGHVS and FQNEAQ. V lost 1 base and J lost 2; bases outside the gene matches: 5. Written as DNA, the CDR3 is TGTGCCAGCAGCTTAGTGGCAGGGAGGGCCTACGAGCAGTACGTC. Translating gives CASSLVAGRAYEQYV.

The chain combines TRBV7-2 with TRBJ2-7, with TRBD2 identical over 7 bases. The CDR3 has 14 residues. Trimming at V came to 5 bases and at J to 0 bases, leaving 4 bases not matched to a gene. CDR1 SGHTA and CDR2 FQGNSA come from the germline V gene. The CDR3 loop reads CASSRGDSSYEQYF. The DNA for the CDR3 is TGTGCCAGCAGCCGGGGGGACTCCTCCTACGAGCAGTACTTC.

The genes are TRBV30 and TRBJ1-1; D perhaps matches TRBD1 (5 bases). Germline assignment: CDR1 GTSNPN and CDR2 SVGIG (reference sequence). The ends were cut back, 1 base at V and 4 bases at J, with 10 bases in the middle. The CDR3 loop spans 13 amino acids. CDR3 protein: CAWSDGGGTEAFF. The CDR3, as DNA: TGTGCCTGGAGTGACGGGGGGGGCACTGAAGCTTTCTTT.

Note on this clone: Relative to the germline gene, one junction end is altered; a read error may explain this. The rearrangement joins TRBV4-2 to TRBJ1-2; 9 bases agree with TRBD1. Germline V CDR1 and CDR2: LGHNA, YNFKEQ. The CDR3 extends over 15 amino acids. The CDR3 DNA reads TGTGCCAGCAGCCATGAGGACAGGGGAGACTATGGCTACTCCTTC. Amino acid sequence: CASSHEDRGDYGYSF.

The chain combines TRBV13 with TRBJ1-3; 10 bases fit TRBD1. This CDR3 region has 21 residues. V lost 2 bases and J lost 0; bases outside the gene matches: 16. In germline, CDR1 is PRHDT, CDR2 FYEKMQ (reference sequence). The CDR3 nucleotides read TGTGCCAGCAGCTTATGGCGGGGGGGGGACAGGGGAGCCTTCTCTGGAAACACCATATATTTT. Its translation: CASSLWRGGDRGAFSGNTIYF.